This T cell receptor beta chain was observed in a study of regulatory T cells in long-lasting Graves disease. Time point noted: newly diagnosed GD, antithyroid drugs for less than 3 months. RNA extracted from PBMCs served as the sequencing template. CDR3 length equals 16 residues. The germline CDR1 and CDR2 sequences are LGHNA and YNFKEQ. V lost 2 bases to trimming and J lost 0 bases, with 11 bases between them. Findings and limits, study-wide: Among samples with persistent disease, TRBV28, TRBJ1-2 and TRBJ2-5 were favored.

CDR3 regions were amplified by Arm-PCR using iRepertoire HTBI primers to build TCR beta libraries. As handled by the study authors: Identification of gene segments yielded some 60 TRBV and about 14 TRBJ across samples. TCRdb used MiXCR to reprocess the multiplex PCR reads, holding one entry per CDR3 protein. The authors' filters were not applied to this entry. This table holds hundreds of thousands of distinct CDR3 sequences, less than 15% found once. This clonotype was observed a handful of times. Its antigen remains unidentified. Another study also made use of these data, one on T cells in Graves' hyperthyroidism and ophthalmopathy.

The chain is built from TRBV4-2 and TRBJ2-1; possible D gene TRBD1, 5 bases. The specimen comprised peripheral blood mononuclear cells (PBMCs), sampled at new diagnosis, from a patient treated with antithyroid drugs. The source of this sequence is a man aged 25-45 years with Graves disease. The CDR3: CASSQSGHSSYNEQFF. The CDR3 nucleotides read TGTGCCAGCAGCCAATCTGGACATTCCTCCTACAATGAGCAGTTCTTC.